The next 11 T cell receptor beta chains were all read from a single sample in a study of T cell repertoires in cytomegalovirus infection. MiXCR, applied by TCRdb to the reads, yields one record per CDR3 protein. Of fewer than 200,000 distinct CDR3 sequences in the sample, 7.5% to 10% were seen once. Sequenced sample: PBMCs. These receptors were collected from a human donor in good health (CMV status not recorded). Some clones in this sample may be carry-over from other donors' samples.

This clonotype was seen once. Since a much larger clone is just one base distant, this may be a read error. The chain joins TRBV7-2 to TRBJ2-1, with D perhaps matching TRBD1 or TRBD2 (5 bases each). The CDR3 spans 16 residues. Germline assignment: CDR1 SGHTA and CDR2 FQGNSA. Between the trimmed V and J ends, which lost 5 bases and 6 bases, there was a span of 20 bases. The CDR3 region has the DNA TGTGCCAGCAGCGCCTTGGGGGTGGGAGTTGGCAATGAGCAGTTCTTC. Protein product: CASSALGVGVGNEQFF.

Notes on this clonotype: This may come from a read error, since a much larger clone is one base off. The conserved phenylalanine or tryptophan normally closing the CDR3 is absent here, so this likely arose from a read error. The genes are TRBV28 and TRBJ2-1, with D tentatively TRBD1 (6 bases). The CDR3 runs to 13 residues. Trimming stripped 10 bases from V and 4 bases from J, with 14 bases between. The germline V gene encodes CDR1 MDHEN and CDR2 SYDVKM. DNA of the CDR3: TGTGCCACCGCCCCCCAGGGGTACAATGAGCAGTTCTTA. Translated, it gives CATAPQGYNEQFL.

The rearrangement uses TRBV27 and TRBJ2-1; D is possibly TRBD2 (6 bases). V shed 5 bases and J shed 9 bases, with 14 bases lying between them. The CDR3 totals 13 residues. The germline gives CDR1 MNHEY, CDR2 SMNVEV (reference sequence). The CDR3 DNA is TGTGCCAGCAGTCCGACTAGTGACGGTGAGCAGTTCTTC. Protein product: CASSPTSDGEQFF.

This clonotype was found many times. The chain recombines TRBV7-2 with TRBJ1-5, with D possibly TRBD1 on 6 matching bases. The CDR3 consists of 17 residues. Germline V gene data show CDR1 as SGHTA and CDR2 as FQGNSA. V dropped 10 bases and J dropped 3 bases, with 25 bases sitting between them. The CDR3 loop is CAIQRPPGTPANQPQHF. In nucleotides, the CDR3 is TGTGCCATCCAGAGGCCTCCCGGGACACCCGCCAATCAGCCCCAGCATTTT.

This clonotype was seen ten or more times. The chain is built from TRBV7-9 and TRBJ2-2, with a tentative D call TRBD2 (6 bases). The V and J ends lost 5 bases and 4 bases respectively, with 11 bases between them. There are 14 residues in the CDR3. Germline CDR1 is SEHNR and CDR2 is FQNEAQ (reference sequence). The CDR3 is CASSGDSSTGELFF. In DNA form, the CDR3 reads TGTGCCAGCAGCGGGGACTCCTCCACCGGGGAGCTGTTTTTT.

This clonotype was seen at least ten times. The V gene is TRBV5-5, the J gene TRBJ2-2; 9 nucleotides agree with TRBD1. Trimming took 2 bases from V and 5 from J; bases not matched to a gene: 7. Germline CDR1 and CDR2: SGHKS and YYEKEE (reference sequence). This CDR3 has 16 residues. The CDR3 region has the DNA TGTGCCAGCAGCTTATCCGGGACAGGGATAACCGGGGAGCTGTTTTTT. Encoded protein: CASSLSGTGITGELFF. The variable domain in full, completed from reference TRBV5-5 and TRBJ2-2, reads DAGVTQSPTHLIKTRGQQVTLRCSPISGHKSVSWYQQVLGQGPQFIFQYYEKEERGRGNFPDRFSARQFPNYSSELNVNALLLGDSALYLCASSLSGTGITGELFFGEGSRLTVL.

This clonotype was counted many times. CDR3 bases: TGTGCCAGCACCCCGGGACTAGCTCATACAGATACGCAGTATTTT. It is translated as CASTPGLAHTDTQYF. The rearrangement uses TRBV7-2 and TRBJ2-3, with TRBD2 matching 9 bases. This CDR3 is built from 15 residues. Germline lookup yields CDR1 SGHTA and CDR2 FQGNSA. J was trimmed by 3 bases and V by 7 bases; bases with no gene match: 8.

This clonotype was seen ten or more times. The chain links TRBV2 to TRBJ2-1; possible D gene TRBD2, 5 bases. Trimming took 7 bases from V and 0 from J, leaving 16 bases between them. This CDR3 has 16 residues. The V gene's germline CDR1 is SNHLY and CDR2 FYNNEI. CDR3 in DNA: TGTGCCAGCACCGGATCCCGGGGAAGCTCCTACAATGAGCAGTTCTTC. This gives the protein CASTGSRGSSYNEQFF.

The chain is built from TRBV15 and TRBJ1-5, with D uncertain. The germline V gene encodes CDR1 LNHNV and CDR2 YYDKDF (reference sequence). The CDR3 extends over 12 amino acids. Trimming cost V 4 bases and J 4 bases, with 5 bases left between them. This CDR3 reads CATSMGNQPQHF. CDR3 DNA: TGTGCCACCAGCATGGGGAATCAGCCCCAGCATTTT.

This clonotype was counted at least ten times. The V call is TRBV6-2 or TRBV6-3, the J call TRBJ2-7; the D gene is possibly TRBD1 (5 bases). The germline CDR1 and CDR2 sequences are MNHEY and SVGEGT. CDR3 length: 15 residues. The V and J ends lost 4 bases and 3 bases respectively, with 16 bases between them. The DNA of the CDR3 is TGTGCCAGCAGTTGGACACCGACTTCCAACTACGAGCAGTACTTC. This sequence encodes CASSWTPTSNYEQYF.

This clonotype came up many times. The chain joins TRBV28 to TRBJ2-6; D is unclear. The V and J ends lost 3 bases and 0 bases respectively, with 12 bases between them. CDR1 and CDR2 from the germline V gene are MDHEN and SYDVKM. The CDR3 spans 17 residues. This CDR3 is CASSFPLGSSGANVLTF. DNA of the CDR3: TGTGCCAGCAGTTTCCCGCTTGGTAGCTCTGGGGCCAACGTCCTGACTTTC.